The clone carrying this T cell receptor (beta chain) was counted between two and nine times. What it recognizes is unknown. This sample was taken from a study of T-cell reconstitution after alpha-beta-depleted transplantation in children. Study results and limitations: Day-60 TCRbeta diversity that was high in some patients was derived from surviving recipient T cells and thymic progenitors. By about two months after transplant, alpha-beta T cells reportedly arose from several hundred graft clones that had expanded. When one year had passed after transplant, most T-cell counts and diversity came from newly produced T cells.

Researchers prepared the TCRbeta library using unique molecular identifiers, the study reports. TCRdb processed the PCR reads anew with MiXCR; each CDR3 protein has one entry. The profile covers roughly 280,000 distinct CDR3 sequences, with approximately 10% appearing a single time and 23% taken by the ten largest. The CDR3 spans 15 residues. The germline gives CDR1 KGHSH, CDR2 LQKENI. With 5 bases removed from V and 6 bases from J, the gap between germline ends came to 17 bases. This sequence joins TRBV18 and TRBJ2-1; D is perhaps TRBD1 or TRBD2 (5 bases each). This TCR derives from a male patient between 2 and 15 years old who had a stem cell transplant for chronic granulomatous disease, so the T cells may come from the graft donor. This specimen consisted of peripheral blood, obtained 180 days after TCRalphabeta/CD19-depleted stem cell transplant. The CDR3 DNA reads TGTGCCAGCTCAAAACCGGGACCAGCGTTCAATGAGCAGTTCTTC. It specifies CASSKPGPAFNEQFF.